This TCR beta chain was found in a study of T-cell memory formation after mild COVID-19. Study results and caveats: Later expanders leaned toward CD4+, whereas clones contracting from day 15 to 85 were balanced CD4/CD8. Some responding clones appeared in pre-infection memory, suggesting cross-reactive memory joined. For contracting clones, CD4+ ones sat mainly in CM and EM, CD8+ in EMRA.

Trimming took 2 bases from V and 4 from J; bases not matched to a gene: 11. The CDR3 spans 17 residues. The germline CDR1 and CDR2 sequences are MNHNY and SVGAGI (reference sequence). This clonotype was recorded a few times. Antigen specificity is unknown. Barcoded TCR alpha and TCR beta cDNA libraries with UMIs came from 5'RACE using constant-segment primers. A single record per CDR3 protein comes from TCRdb applying MiXCR to the 5' RACE reads. The table has about 240,000 distinct CDR3 sequences, 8.5% to 9.5% seen once. The TCR originated in a man younger than 35 who had mild COVID-19 (a few samples of this study predate the infection). Cell type and time point are not known. The chain carries TRBV6-6 and TRBJ2-3, with 8 nucleotides matching TRBD1. Sequencing used PBMCs or a T cell subset sorted from them (not recorded which). The CDR3 DNA reads as TGTGCCAGCAGTTACCCCTTTGGGGCAGGGGGCTCAGATACGCAGTATTTT. Protein: CASSYPFGAGGSDTQYF.